The rows below give T cell receptor beta chains drawn from one sample of a study of T-cell reconstitution after alpha-beta-depleted transplantation in children. A single record per CDR3 protein comes from TCRdb applying MiXCR to the PCR reads. The table shows around 490,000 distinct CDR3 sequences, with roughly 11% occurring only once. The material was PBMCs, mostly from graft donor cells, obtained 180 days after TCRalphabeta/CD19-depleted stem cell transplant. Source of these receptors: a female patient aged 2-10 years who had a stem cell transplant for aplastic anemia, so the T cells may come from the graft donor. CDR3s include the opening cysteine and the closing phenylalanine or tryptophan. D genes are given only for firm matches. Clone size is stated in some rows and not others, as once, few, many or a class when expanded.

CDR3aa: CASSQGLAGENNEQFF; CDR3nt: TGTGCCAGCAGCCAGGGACTAGCGGGAGAAAACAATGAGCAGTTCTTC; j_gene: TRBJ2-1; v_gene: TRBV12-3/TRBV12-4; abundance: few; d_gene: TRBD2
CDR3aa: CASSSTGDEQFF; CDR3nt: TGTGCCAGCAGCTCGACAGGGGATGAGCAGTTCTTC; j_gene: TRBJ2-1; v_gene: TRBV13; abundance: -; d_gene: TRBD1
CDR3aa: CASSLALSRGGYNEQFF; CDR3nt: TGTGCCAGCAGTTTAGCGCTTAGCAGGGGCGGATACAATGAGCAGTTCTTC; j_gene: TRBJ2-1; v_gene: TRBV12-3/TRBV12-4; abundance: few; d_gene: -
CDR3aa: CASSFDPYNEQFF; CDR3nt: TGTGCCAGCAGTTTTGACCCGTACAATGAGCAGTTCTTC; j_gene: TRBJ2-1; v_gene: TRBV27; abundance: -; d_gene: -
CDR3aa: CASSEFTSGTGELFF; CDR3nt: TGTGCCAGCAGTGAATTTACTAGCGGGACCGGGGAGCTGTTTTTT; j_gene: TRBJ2-2; v_gene: TRBV25-1; abundance: few; d_gene: TRBD2
CDR3aa: CASSLVNREDGYTF; CDR3nt: TGTGCCAGCAGCTTAGTAAACAGGGAAGATGGCTACACCTTC; j_gene: TRBJ1-2; v_gene: TRBV11-2; abundance: -; d_gene: -
CDR3aa: CASSSQGPWSNQPQHF; CDR3nt: TGTGCCAGCAGCTCCCAGGGACCTTGGAGCAATCAGCCCCAGCATTTT; j_gene: TRBJ1-5; v_gene: TRBV7-9; abundance: few; d_gene: -
CDR3aa: CASSQLLRQGVFSYNEQFF; CDR3nt: TGCGCCAGCAGCCAACTCCTCCGACAGGGGGTTTTCTCCTACAATGAGCAGTTCTTC; j_gene: TRBJ2-1; v_gene: TRBV4-3; abundance: few; d_gene: TRBD1
CDR3aa: CASSLWEAGDIYEQYF; CDR3nt: TGTGCCAGCAGCTTATGGGAGGCCGGGGATATCTACGAGCAGTACTTC; j_gene: TRBJ2-7; v_gene: TRBV7-8; abundance: -; d_gene: -
CDR3aa: CASSQDLDRAYGYTF; CDR3nt: TGTGCCAGCAGCCAAGATCTGGACAGGGCCTATGGCTACACCTTC; j_gene: TRBJ1-2; v_gene: TRBV3-1; abundance: few; d_gene: TRBD1
CDR3aa: CASSYSRNIRQPQHF; CDR3nt: TGTGCCAGCAGTTACTCGAGGAACATCAGACAGCCCCAGCATTTT; j_gene: TRBJ1-5; v_gene: TRBV6-5; abundance: -; d_gene: -
CDR3aa: CASSASGRVSSYNEQFF; CDR3nt: TGTGCCAGCAGCGCTAGCGGGAGAGTTAGCTCCTACAATGAGCAGTTCTTC; j_gene: TRBJ2-1; v_gene: TRBV7-3; abundance: -; d_gene: TRBD2
CDR3aa: CASSPTELLLTDTQYF; CDR3nt: TGTGCCAGCAGTCCGACCGAACTCCTCCTCACAGATACGCAGTATTTT; j_gene: TRBJ2-3; v_gene: TRBV27; abundance: few; d_gene: -
CDR3aa: CASSRFGPLVRYNEQFF; CDR3nt: TGTGCCAGCAGCCGATTCGGACCCTTAGTACGCTACAATGAGCAGTTCTTC; j_gene: TRBJ2-1; v_gene: TRBV6-2/TRBV6-3; abundance: many; d_gene: -
CDR3aa: CASSASGTIAGELFF; CDR3nt: TGTGCCAGCAGCGCAAGTGGAACTATCGCCGGGGAGCTGTTTTTT; j_gene: TRBJ2-2; v_gene: TRBV27; abundance: -; d_gene: -
CDR3aa: CASTGGASNEQFF; CDR3nt: TGTGCCAGCACCGGGGGTGCCAGCAATGAGCAGTTCTTC; j_gene: TRBJ2-1; v_gene: TRBV28; abundance: -; d_gene: -
CDR3aa: CASSFAGVTQYF; CDR3nt: TGTGCCAGCAGTTTTGCGGGCGTAACGCAGTATTTT; j_gene: TRBJ2-3; v_gene: TRBV12-3/TRBV12-4; abundance: -; d_gene: -
CDR3aa: CSARDLLNPINEQFF; CDR3nt: TGCAGTGCTAGAGATCTGTTGAACCCAATCAATGAGCAGTTCTTC; j_gene: TRBJ2-1; v_gene: TRBV20-1; abundance: few; d_gene: -
CDR3aa: CASSPCYLVESNQPQHF; CDR3nt: TGTGCCAGCAGCCCATGTTACCTGGTCGAGTCAAATCAGCCCCAGCATTTT; j_gene: TRBJ1-5; v_gene: TRBV7-3; abundance: -; d_gene: -
CDR3aa: CASSLSWVGAEQFF; CDR3nt: TGTGCCAGCAGTTTATCGTGGGTGGGGGCTGAGCAGTTCTTC; j_gene: TRBJ2-1; v_gene: TRBV28; abundance: few; d_gene: -
CDR3aa: CASSPPNSYNEQFF; CDR3nt: TGCGCCAGCAGCCCCCCTAACTCCTACAATGAGCAGTTCTTC; j_gene: TRBJ2-1; v_gene: TRBV5-1; abundance: many; d_gene: -
CDR3aa: CSASHTGRYNEQFF; CDR3nt: TGCAGTGCATCGCACACGGGACGCTACAATGAGCAGTTCTTC; j_gene: TRBJ2-1; v_gene: TRBV20-1; abundance: few; d_gene: -
CDR3aa: CASSFVSGSTDTQYF; CDR3nt: TGCGCCAGCAGCTTTGTATCCGGAAGCACAGATACGCAGTATTTT; j_gene: TRBJ2-3; v_gene: TRBV5-1; abundance: many; d_gene: -
CDR3aa: CASSYAVLAGDPTDTQYF; CDR3nt: TGTGCCAGCAGTTACGCGGTGCTAGCGGGAGACCCCACAGATACGCAGTATTTT; j_gene: TRBJ2-3; v_gene: TRBV6-2/TRBV6-3; abundance: few; d_gene: TRBD2
CDR3aa: CASRRQGVQPQHF; CDR3nt: TGTGCCAGCAGGAGACAGGGGGTTCAGCCCCAGCATTTT; j_gene: TRBJ1-5; v_gene: TRBV12-3/TRBV12-4; abundance: -; d_gene: TRBD1
CDR3aa: CASSWRHAATGELFF; CDR3nt: TGTGCCAGCAGTTGGCGACACGCCGCCACCGGGGAGCTGTTTTTT; j_gene: TRBJ2-2; v_gene: TRBV27; abundance: -; d_gene: -